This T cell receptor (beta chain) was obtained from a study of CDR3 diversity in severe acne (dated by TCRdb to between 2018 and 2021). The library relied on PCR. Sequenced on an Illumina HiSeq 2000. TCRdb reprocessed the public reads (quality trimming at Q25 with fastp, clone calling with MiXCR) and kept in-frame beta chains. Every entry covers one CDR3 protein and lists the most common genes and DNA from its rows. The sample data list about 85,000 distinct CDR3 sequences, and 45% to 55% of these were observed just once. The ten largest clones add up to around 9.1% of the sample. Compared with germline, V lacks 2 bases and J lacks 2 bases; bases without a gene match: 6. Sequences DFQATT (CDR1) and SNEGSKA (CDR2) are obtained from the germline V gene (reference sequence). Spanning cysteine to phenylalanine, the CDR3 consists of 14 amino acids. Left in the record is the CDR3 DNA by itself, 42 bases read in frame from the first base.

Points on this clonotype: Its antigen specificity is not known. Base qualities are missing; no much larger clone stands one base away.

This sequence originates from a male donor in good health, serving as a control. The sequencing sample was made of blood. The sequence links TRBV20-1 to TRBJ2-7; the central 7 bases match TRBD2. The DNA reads TGCAGTGCTAGACCGCTAGCGGACCCCTACGAGCAGTACTTC. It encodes CSARPLADPYEQYF.